The TCR beta chain under discussion was sequenced for a study of CD8+ T cells in alopecia areata. Study-wide results and limits: The study found higher clonality in lesional than normal scalp, especially in alopecia totalis/universalis. Scalp specimens additionally yield sequences from normal skin's resident alphabeta T cells. TCR sharing across patients was less clear than in mice, possibly HLA-related.

The V gene's germline CDR1 is MNHNY and CDR2 SVGAGI (reference sequence). This CDR3 has 15 residues. Trimming shortened V by 0 bases and J by 1 base, and 7 bases separated the two germline ends. cDNA prepared by RNA extraction and subsequent reverse transcription served as the template for sequencing. Measured with immunoSEQ multiplex PCR; TCRdb has only the in-frame clones, and not every one. In the table there are about 200,000 clones, roughly three fifths of which are singletons. This clone was observed a few times. Antigen: not known. Cell sorting was applied to PBMCs, and CD4+ and CD8+ T cells were collected.

The sequencing input was CD8+ T cells sorted from blood. The chain has TRBV6-6 and TRBJ1-5; D possibly corresponds to TRBD1 (6 bases). The source is a human donor in good health. This chain's CDR3 is CASSYSRGSNQPQHF. The CDR3 DNA reads as TGTGCCAGCAGTTACTCCAGGGGAAGCAATCAGCCCCAGCATTTT.